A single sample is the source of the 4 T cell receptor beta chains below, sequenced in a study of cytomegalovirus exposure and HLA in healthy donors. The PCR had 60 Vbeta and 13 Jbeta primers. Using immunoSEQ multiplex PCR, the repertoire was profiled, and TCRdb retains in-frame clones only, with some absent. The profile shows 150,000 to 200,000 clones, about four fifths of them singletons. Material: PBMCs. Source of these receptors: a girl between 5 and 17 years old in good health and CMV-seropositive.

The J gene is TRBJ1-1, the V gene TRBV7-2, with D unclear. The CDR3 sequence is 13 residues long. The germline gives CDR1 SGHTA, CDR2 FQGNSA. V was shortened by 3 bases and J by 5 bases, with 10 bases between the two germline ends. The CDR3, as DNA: TGTGCCAGCAGCTTCAGGAGCGGGACTGAAGCTTTCTTT. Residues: CASSFRSGTEAFF.

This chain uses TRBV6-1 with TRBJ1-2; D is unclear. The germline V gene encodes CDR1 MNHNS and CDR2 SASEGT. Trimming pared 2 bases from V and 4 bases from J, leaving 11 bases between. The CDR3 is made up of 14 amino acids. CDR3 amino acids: CASSESRTLYGYTF. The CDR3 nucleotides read TGTGCCAGCAGTGAATCCAGAACCCTCTATGGCTACACCTTC.

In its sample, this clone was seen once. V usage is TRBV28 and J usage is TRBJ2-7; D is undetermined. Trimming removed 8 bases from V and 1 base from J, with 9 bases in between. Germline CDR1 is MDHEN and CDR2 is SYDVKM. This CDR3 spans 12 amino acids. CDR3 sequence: CASETDSYEQYF. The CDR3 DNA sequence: TGTGCCAGCGAAACAGATTCCTACGAGCAGTACTTC. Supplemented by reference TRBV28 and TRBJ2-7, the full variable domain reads DVKVTQSSRYLVKRTGEKVFLECVQDMDHENMFWYRQDPGLGLRLIYFSYDVKMKEKGDIPEGYSVSREKKERFSLILESASTNQTSMYLCASETDSYEQYFGPGTRLTVT.

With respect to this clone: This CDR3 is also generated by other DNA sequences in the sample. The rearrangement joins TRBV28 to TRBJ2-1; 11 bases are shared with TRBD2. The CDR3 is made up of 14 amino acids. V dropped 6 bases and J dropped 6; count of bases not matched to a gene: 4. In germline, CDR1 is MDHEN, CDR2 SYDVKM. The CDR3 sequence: CASRLSGRANEQFF. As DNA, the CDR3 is TGTGCCAGCAGGCTTAGCGGGAGGGCCAATGAGCAGTTCTTC. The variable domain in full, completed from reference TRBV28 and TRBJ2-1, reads DVKVTQSSRYLVKRTGEKVFLECVQDMDHENMFWYRQDPGLGLRLIYFSYDVKMKEKGDIPEGYSVSREKKERFSLILESASTNQTSMYLCASRLSGRANEQFFGPGTRLTVL.